The clone carrying this T cell receptor (beta chain) was picked up many times. The data originate from a study of CD8+CD57+ T cells in acquired aplastic anemia. TCR beta VDJ and CDR3 profiling used genomic DNA as template. From the reads, TCRdb called clonotypes with MiXCR, one entry per CDR3 protein. The sample carries 200,000 to 250,000 distinct CDR3 sequences, 34% recorded once. V gave up 3 bases and J gave up 5 bases; unmatched junction bases: 5. CDR1 and CDR2 (germline): SGHVS, FQNEAQ. The CDR3 has 14 residues. This receptor was obtained from a human donor in good health, serving as a control. Source material: sorted CD4+, CD8+, or CD8+CD57+ T cells (not recorded which) from PBMCs. The rearrangement joins TRBV7-8 to TRBJ2-7; TRBD1 aligns across 9 bases. CDR3 protein: CASSFGTGIDEQYF. CDR3 DNA sequence: TGTGCCAGCAGCTTTGGGACAGGGATCGACGAGCAGTACTTC.